This TCR beta chain was obtained from a study of blood T cell repertoires in COVID-19. Sequenced by immunoSEQ multiplex PCR; TCRdb stores in-frame clones only, minus some. The table includes around 360,000 clones, approximately 89% detected once. Cohort allocation depended upon clinical history that participants reported. This TCR was recovered from a middle-aged man in a cohort exposed to, infected with or recovered from COVID-19 (not recorded which). The sample taken for sequencing was PBMCs or T cells enriched from blood (not recorded which).

The CDR3 here is CASSEAVGGQPQHF. CDR3 nucleotides: TGTGCCAGCAGTGAAGCGGTGGGGGGGCAGCCCCAGCATTTT. The chain combines TRBV2 with TRBJ1-5, with TRBD1 as a possible D gene (5 bases). This CDR3 contains 14 residues. V was pared by 0 bases and J by 7 bases, with 10 bases between. The germline gives CDR1 SNHLY, CDR2 FYNNEI.